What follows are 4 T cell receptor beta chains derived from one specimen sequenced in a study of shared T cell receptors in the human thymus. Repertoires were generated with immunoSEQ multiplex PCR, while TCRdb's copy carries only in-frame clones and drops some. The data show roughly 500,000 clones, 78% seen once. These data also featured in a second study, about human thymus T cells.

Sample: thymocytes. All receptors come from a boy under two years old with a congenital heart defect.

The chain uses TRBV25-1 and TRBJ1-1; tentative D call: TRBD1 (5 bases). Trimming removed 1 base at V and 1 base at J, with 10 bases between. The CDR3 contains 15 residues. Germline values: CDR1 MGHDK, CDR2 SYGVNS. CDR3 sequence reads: CASSELGDRNTEAFF. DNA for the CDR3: TGTGCCAGCAGTGAATTAGGTGACAGGAACACTGAAGCTTTCTTT.

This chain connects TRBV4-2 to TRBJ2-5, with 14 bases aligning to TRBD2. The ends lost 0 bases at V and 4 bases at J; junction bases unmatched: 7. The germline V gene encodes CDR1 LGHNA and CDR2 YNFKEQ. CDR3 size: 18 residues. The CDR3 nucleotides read TGTGCCAGCAGCCAAGATTGTTCGACTAGCGGGAGGGGAGAGACCCAGTACTTC. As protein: CASSQDCSTSGRGETQYF.

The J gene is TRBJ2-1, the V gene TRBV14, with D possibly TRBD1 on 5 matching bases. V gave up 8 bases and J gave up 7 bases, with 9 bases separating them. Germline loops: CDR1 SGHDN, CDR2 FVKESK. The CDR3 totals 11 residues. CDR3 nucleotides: TGTGCCAGCTCTCCAGGGAATGAGCAGTTCTTC. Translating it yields CASSPGNEQFF.

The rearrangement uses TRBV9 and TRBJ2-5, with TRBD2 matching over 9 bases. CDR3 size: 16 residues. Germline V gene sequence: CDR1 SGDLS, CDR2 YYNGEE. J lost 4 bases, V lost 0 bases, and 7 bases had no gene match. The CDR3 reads CASSVGRGRASETQYF. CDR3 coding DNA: TGTGCCAGCAGCGTAGGGCGCGGGAGGGCCTCAGAGACCCAGTACTTC.